These 23 T cell receptor beta chains came from one sample sequenced in a study of patients and donors after allogeneic stem cell transplantation. A single record per CDR3 protein comes from TCRdb applying MiXCR to the RT-PCR reads. The table includes more than 850,000 distinct CDR3 sequences, over 15% detected once. Sequences were obtained from blood, either unsorted or a sorted T cell fraction (not recorded which). The receptors derive from a human donor who was either an allogeneic HSCT recipient or a stem cell or donor lymphocyte infusion donor (not recorded which). It is not recorded whose cells these are; they may come from a transplant donor.

This clonotype has a handful of counts. The V and J genes are TRBV7-2 and TRBJ1-2, with D unclear. The germline V and J ends were trimmed by 2 bases and 2 bases, with 12 bases remaining between them. The CDR3 has 15 amino acids. Germline CDR1 SGHTA, CDR2 FQGNSA. The CDR3 here is CASSLPSGRNYGYTF. The DNA for the CDR3 is TGTGCCAGCAGCTTACCGAGTGGCCGGAACTATGGCTACACCTTC.

This clonotype has only one observation. The rearrangement uses TRBV20-1 and TRBJ2-7; D is tentatively TRBD1 or TRBD2 (5 bases each). Germline V gene data show CDR1 as DFQATT and CDR2 as SNEGSKA (reference sequence). The CDR3 is made up of 14 amino acids. The V end lost 5 bases, the J end lost 6 bases, and 20 bases lay between the germline ends. The DNA of the CDR3 is TGCAGTGCTGATCCGGGACGGACCTACGCCGAGCAGTACTTC. Translating it yields CSADPGRTYAEQYF.

This clonotype has just a few counts. V and J are TRBV4-1 and TRBJ1-2, with TRBD1 matching over 7 bases. From germline, CDR1 is MGHRA and CDR2 YSYEKL. The CDR3 spans 13 residues. The V gene end was trimmed by 4 bases and the J gene end by 12 bases; junction bases not matched to a gene: 11. The CDR3 region is CASSPPGGIDHTF. Written as DNA, the CDR3 is TGCGCCAGCAGCCCCCCAGGGGGAATAGACCACACCTTC.

The V and J genes are TRBV27 and TRBJ1-4; possibly TRBD1 for D (5 bases). CDR1 and CDR2 from the germline V gene are MNHEY and SMNVEV (reference sequence). This CDR3 region has 14 residues. With 4 bases removed from V and 3 bases from J, the gap between germline ends came to 9 bases. CDR3 sequence reads: CASSYDSPNEKLFF. The CDR3, as DNA: TGTGCCAGCAGTTACGACAGCCCTAATGAAAAACTGTTTTTT.

The rearrangement uses TRBV4-1 and TRBJ2-7, with 16 bases aligning to TRBD2. Germline V gene data show CDR1 as MGHRA and CDR2 as YSYEKL. The ends lost 5 bases at V and 5 bases at J; junction bases unmatched: 6. The CDR3 sequence is 16 residues long. The CDR3, as DNA: TGCGCCAGCAGCATGGGACTAGCGGGAGGGCCCGACGAGCAGTACTTC. Amino acid sequence: CASSMGLAGGPDEQYF.

V usage is TRBV7-2 and J usage is TRBJ2-1; 9 bases fit TRBD2. This CDR3 is 16 amino acids long. The J segment lost 4 bases and the V segment lost 5 bases, leaving 9 bases of the junction unmatched. The germline V gene encodes CDR1 SGHTA and CDR2 FQGNSA. The DNA of the CDR3 is TGTGCCAGCAGCCGAAAAGCGGGAGGACGATACAATGAGCAGTTCTTC. Amino acids: CASSRKAGGRYNEQFF.

The V call is TRBV6-5, the J call TRBJ2-4; D possibly corresponds to TRBD2 (5 bases). Deletions cut 0 bases from V and 3 bases from J, with 15 bases between. CDR1 and CDR2 (germline): MNHEY, SVGAGI. The CDR3 length is 17 residues. This chain's CDR3 is CASSYSSASGSKNIQYF. CDR3 nucleotides: TGTGCCAGCAGTTACTCATCAGCCTCGGGGAGCAAAAACATTCAGTACTTC.

This clonotype was counted only a few times. The rearrangement uses TRBV28 and TRBJ2-3; D unclear. The CDR3 covers 13 residues. Trimming left V 7 bases short and J 3 bases short, with 11 bases between. Germline-derived CDR1 and CDR2 are MDHEN and SYDVKM. CDR3 sequence: CASTPALTDTQYF. DNA of the CDR3: TGTGCCAGCACCCCGGCCCTGACAGATACGCAGTATTTT.

The J gene is TRBJ1-1, the V gene TRBV5-4; 8 nucleotides agree with TRBD1. Germline-derived CDR1 and CDR2 are SGHNT and YYREEE (reference sequence). The CDR3 has 16 amino acids. The V segment lost 0 bases and the J segment 0 bases; nucleotides outside the gene matches: 4. The CDR3 reads CASSLERQGLNTEAFF. In DNA form, the CDR3 reads TGTGCCAGCAGCTTGGAAAGACAGGGGCTGAACACTGAAGCTTTCTTT.

This clonotype came up a few times. This rearrangement joins TRBV15 to TRBJ2-1, with 7 bases fitting TRBD2. The germline V gene has CDR1 LNHNV and CDR2 YYDKDF (reference sequence). CDR3 size: 13 residues. Trimming removed 0 bases from V and 12 bases from J; junction bases left unmatched: 5. The DNA of the CDR3 is TGTGCCACCAGCAGAGATGCGAGCGGGACGCAGTTCTTC. This encodes CATSRDASGTQFF.

This clonotype was seen more than once but under ten times. The chain couples TRBV28 to TRBJ2-7, with TRBD2 matching 9 bases. This CDR3 has 14 residues. CDR1 is MDHEN and CDR2 is SYDVKM in the germline V gene. The ends lost 2 bases at V and 6 bases at J; junction bases unmatched: 5. CDR3 amino acids: CASSLGTSKREQYF. DNA of the CDR3: TGTGCCAGCAGTTTAGGGACTAGCAAGCGCGAGCAGTACTTC.

This clonotype appeared a few times. The chain couples TRBV9 to TRBJ2-7; possible D gene TRBD1, 6 bases. V shed 3 bases and J shed 5 bases, with 9 bases lying between them. Germline CDR1 SGDLS, CDR2 YYNGEE. The CDR3 contains 12 residues. As DNA, the CDR3 is TGTGCCAGCAGCGCCTCAGGGGACGAGCAGTACTTC. It specifies CASSASGDEQYF.

This chain links TRBV9 with TRBJ1-6; D is unresolved. V was clipped by 4 bases and J by 8 bases, with 16 bases between them. This CDR3 is built from 15 residues. Germline CDR1 SGDLS, CDR2 YYNGEE. This CDR3 is CASSTTALSDSPLHF. In DNA form, the CDR3 reads TGTGCCAGCAGCACCACGGCCCTTTCCGATTCACCCCTCCACTTT. The entire variable domain, with the rest obtained from reference TRBV9 and TRBJ1-6, is as follows: DSGVTQTPKHLITATGQRVTLRCSPRSGDLSVYWYQQSLDQGLQFLIQYYNGEERAKGNILERFSAQQFPDLHSELNLSSLELGDSALYFCASSTTALSDSPLHFGNGTRLTVT.

The genes are TRBV2 and TRBJ2-6; maybe TRBD1 (5 bases). The V gene's germline CDR1 is SNHLY and CDR2 FYNNEI. Trimming removed 8 bases from V and 0 bases from J, with 20 bases in between. The CDR3 contains 18 residues. The CDR3, as DNA: TGTGCCAGCCTCGATCCTGGACACGGTTTCTCTGGGGCCAACGTCCTGACTTTC. Protein product: CASLDPGHGFSGANVLTF. Full variable domain (missing parts from reference TRBV2 and TRBJ2-6): EPEVTQTPSHQVTQMGQEVILRCVPISNHLYFYWYRQILGQKVEFLVSFYNNEISEKSEIFDDQFSVERPDGSNFTLKIRSTKLEDSAMYFCASLDPGHGFSGANVLTFGAGSRLTVL.

Only a few counts were recorded for this clonotype. The chain recombines TRBV20-1 with TRBJ2-7, with D tentatively TRBD2 (6 bases). Trimming took 2 bases from V and 4 from J, leaving 9 bases between them. The CDR3 runs to 12 residues. CDR1 DFQATT and CDR2 SNEGSKA come from the germline V gene (reference sequence). DNA of the CDR3: TGCAGTGCTAGACGGGAGTGGTACGAGCAGTACTTC. Its protein product is CSARREWYEQYF.

The rearrangement joins TRBV29-1 to TRBJ2-3, with TRBD2 as a possible D gene (6 bases). The ends were cut back, 6 bases at V and 4 bases at J, with 17 bases in the middle. Germline values: CDR1 SQVTM, CDR2 ANQGSEA. The CDR3 totals 14 residues. CDR3 DNA: TGCAGCGTCGCCGGACAAAGGGAGGCAGATACGCAGTATTTT. This sequence encodes CSVAGQREADTQYF.

This clonotype was seen only a few times. This chain connects TRBV15 to TRBJ2-5; TRBD2 is a possible D gene (5 bases). V was clipped by 0 bases and J by 3 bases, with 8 bases between them. Germline CDR1 is LNHNV and CDR2 is YYDKDF (reference sequence). This CDR3 is 14 amino acids long. In nucleotides, the CDR3 is TGTGCCACCAGCAGAGATCAGAGGGAAGAGACCCAGTACTTC. It is translated as CATSRDQREETQYF.

This clonotype was detected a few times. The chain recombines TRBV5-8 with TRBJ2-3; the D gene could be TRBD1 or TRBD2 (5 bases each). V dropped 0 bases and J dropped 8 bases, with 7 bases sitting between them. The V gene's germline CDR1 is SGHTS and CDR2 YDEGEE. There are 12 residues in the CDR3. CDR3 coding DNA: TGTGCCAGCAGCTTGGGGGGACCTACGCAGTATTTT. Encoded protein: CASSLGGPTQYF. The full variable domain, its missing parts supplied by reference TRBV5-8 and TRBJ2-3, is EAGVTQSPTHLIKTRGQQATLRCSPISGHTSVYWYQQALGLGLQFLLWYDEGEERNRGNFPPRFSGRQFPNYSSELNVNALELEDSALYLCASSLGGPTQYFGPGTRLTVL.

A few counts support this clonotype. The CDR3 coding sequence is TGTGCCAGCAGCTCCGGCGGACTAAGGAAGGAGCAGTACTTC. It yields the protein CASSSGGLRKEQYF. This chain uses TRBV7-2 with TRBJ2-7, with D perhaps TRBD2 (6 bases). This CDR3 region has 14 residues. The ends were cut back, 4 bases at V and 7 bases at J, with 17 bases in the middle. The germline gives CDR1 SGHTA, CDR2 FQGNSA.

This chain links TRBV6-2 or TRBV6-3 with TRBJ1-1; perhaps TRBD1 as D (5 bases). Trimming removed 7 bases at V and 1 base at J, with 13 bases between. Per the germline V gene, CDR1 is MNHEY and CDR2 is SVGEGT. CDR3 length: 14 residues. The CDR3 loop is CASTPGEGNTEAFF. CDR3 sequence (DNA): TGTGCCAGCACCCCGGGGGAGGGGAACACTGAAGCTTTCTTT.

This clonotype was seen a few times. V is TRBV28 and J is TRBJ1-6, with D perhaps matching TRBD1 (5 bases). V shed 7 bases and J shed 10 bases, with 20 bases lying between them. Per germline, CDR1 MDHEN and CDR2 SYDVKM. The CDR3 runs to 15 residues. CDR3 nucleotide sequence: TGTGCCAGCACCTCTGGGGCGGTCTGGGCGTCACCCCTCCACTTT. As protein: CASTSGAVWASPLHF.

This clonotype has just a few counts. This chain joins TRBV12-3 or TRBV12-4 and TRBJ2-3, with 7 bases aligning to TRBD1. With V trimmed by 3 bases and J by 2 bases, 8 bases remained unmatched. This CDR3 is 16 amino acids long. In DNA form, the CDR3 reads TGTGCCAGCAGTTTCGTATGGGGACAGAACACAGATACGCAGTATTTT. Its protein is CASSFVWGQNTDTQYF.

This clonotype was observed a few times. The chain uses TRBV20-1 and TRBJ2-1; 9 nucleotides line up with TRBD1. The trim removed 4 bases at V and 4 bases at J, leaving 11 bases unmatched. The V gene's germline CDR1 is DFQATT and CDR2 SNEGSKA (reference sequence). The CDR3 loop spans 16 amino acids. The DNA of the CDR3 is TGCAGTGCTACCGGGACAGGGAGATTGCTTTACAATGAGCAGTTCTTC. Amino acid sequence: CSATGTGRLLYNEQFF.